This T cell receptor beta chain came from a study of PD-1 blockade in classical Hodgkin lymphoma (dated by TCRdb to 2020 to 2022). As for the study more broadly: Nivolumab dosing was 3 mg/kg intravenously every 2 weeks, continuing until either disease progression or unacceptable toxicity. To define a peripheral blood immune signature of response to PD-1 blockade in classical Hodgkin lymphoma, the study combined TCR beta sequencing with CyTOF.

The investigation overall reported the following: Among trial patients, those achieving complete response had baseline diversity similar to that of newly diagnosed patients, while diversity was significantly lower in partial responders and progressors. A significant rise by C4D1 was seen in CD4+ but not CD8+ TCR diversity (p=0.0027 vs p=0.16), with the rise being most apparent in complete responders (p=0.02). The study covered only a single clinical trial cohort, and the causes of the repertoire differences, possibly disease activity or prior therapy, were still not defined. Patients starting nivolumab less than 1 year after ASCT had lower diversity and were excluded from later analyses to avoid confounding by immune reconstitution. Baseline TCR diversity was reported as lower in newly diagnosed patients than in healthy donors, and lower still in relapsed/refractory patients.

Genomic DNA was extracted with the Qiagen DNeasy kit from unsorted PBMCs and from negatively selected CD4+ and CD8+ fractions. TCR beta CDR3 regions were subjected to amplification by immunoSEQ multiplex PCR with primers that anneal to V and J segments. A synthetic immune receptor repertoire was used to minimize amplification bias, and any remaining bias was removed computationally after sequencing. The authors' analysis ran thus. Custom Python scripts were used to quantify repertoire diversity as the Shannon entropy index. Unsorted, CD4+ and CD8+ repertoires were examined separately, except in combined analyses, for which CD4+ and CD8+ sequences were merged in silico. Clonal expansion was defined as at least a 2-fold frequency increase after treatment relative to C1D1, with a pseudocount of 0.5 for undetected baseline clones. Singleton clones were defined as clones with 0 or 1 copy at C1D1, and non-singleton clones were defined as clones with 2 or more copies. By matching protein sequences in sorted samples from the same patient, clones expanded in unsorted samples were annotated as CD4+, CD8+ or unknown. Wilcoxon tests on paired samples were used to test changes in diversity from C1D1 to C4D1. TCRdb re-hosts the immuneACCESS table, in-frame sequences only. Its copies lack some clones; in the studies checked, an unresolved V gene accounts for under half of them, and the cause for the rest is not known. V, J and clone size are taken as reported in that table, and D and trimming were inferred from the DNA itself. This sample is represented by 9,000 to 13,000 clones; roughly 75% of them were singletons. More than 9% of the sample is taken by the ten largest.

A remark on this clone: Its antigen is not yet known. No base qualities exist here, and no much larger clone lies one base off it.

In the paper's terms, the time point label means: cycle 1 day 1 (C1D1), immediately before nivolumab initiation. All trial patients had relapsed after autologous stem cell transplantation, with cohorts A, B and C differing in prior brentuximab vedotin exposure. A total of roughly 60 patients with relapsed/refractory classical Hodgkin lymphoma made up the trial cohort, and each patient's best overall response was complete response, partial response or progressive disease. Single-agent nivolumab was administered to trial patients in the multi-cohort phase II CheckMate 205 trial. Best overall response was determined by an independent review committee according to the 2007 International Working Group response criteria. PBMCs from the trial were collected at three points: immediately before nivolumab initiation (C1D1), and during therapy at cycle 2 day 1 and cycle 4 day 1. Peripheral blood was collected in 8 mL Vacutainer Cell Preparation Tubes, from which PBMCs were isolated by centrifugation and then cryopreserved.

The CDR3 runs 15 amino acids, cysteine and phenylalanine included. Only the CDR3 portion is preserved as DNA: 45 bases, with reading frame beginning at the first base. The trim is 0 bases for V and 2 bases for J, with a gap of 8 bases between the germline ends. CDR1 and CDR2 are read off the germline V gene as LGHNA and YSLEER. The starting material was peripheral blood mononuclear cells (PBMCs), obtained at baseline. The TCR comes from a human donor with classical Hodgkin lymphoma. The sequence is built from TRBV4-3 and TRBJ2-1, with the D gene tentatively TRBD1 or TRBD2, based on 5 matching bases in each. The DNA is TGCGCCAGCAGCCAAGATGTGGGGGCCTACAATGAGCAGTTCTTC. Its translation is CASSQDVGAYNEQFF.